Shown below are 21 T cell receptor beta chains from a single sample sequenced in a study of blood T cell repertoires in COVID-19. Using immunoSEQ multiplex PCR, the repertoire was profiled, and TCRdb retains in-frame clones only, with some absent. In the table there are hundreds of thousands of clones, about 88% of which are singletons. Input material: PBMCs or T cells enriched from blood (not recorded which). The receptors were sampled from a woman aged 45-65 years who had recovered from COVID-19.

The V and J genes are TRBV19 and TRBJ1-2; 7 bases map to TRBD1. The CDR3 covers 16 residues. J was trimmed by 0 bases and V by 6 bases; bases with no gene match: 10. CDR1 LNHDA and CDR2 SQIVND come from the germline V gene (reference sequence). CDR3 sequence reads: CASSARTGYSNYGYTF. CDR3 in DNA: TGTGCCAGTAGCGCCCGGACAGGCTACTCTAACTATGGCTACACCTTC.

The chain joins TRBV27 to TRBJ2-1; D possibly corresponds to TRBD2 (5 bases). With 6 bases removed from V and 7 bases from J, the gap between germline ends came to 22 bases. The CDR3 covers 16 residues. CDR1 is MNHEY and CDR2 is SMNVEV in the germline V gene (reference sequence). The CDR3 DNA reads TGTGCCAGCAGCTCGGTCGGGGTTACGGGTATTAATGAGCAGTTCTTC. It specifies CASSSVGVTGINEQFF.

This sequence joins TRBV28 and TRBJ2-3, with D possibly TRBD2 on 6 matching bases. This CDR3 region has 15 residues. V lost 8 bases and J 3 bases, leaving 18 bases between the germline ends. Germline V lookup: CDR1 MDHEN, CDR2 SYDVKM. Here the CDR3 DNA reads TGTGCCAGCCGATGGGAGCGGCGGGGAACAGATACGCAGTATTTT. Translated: CASRWERRGTDTQYF.

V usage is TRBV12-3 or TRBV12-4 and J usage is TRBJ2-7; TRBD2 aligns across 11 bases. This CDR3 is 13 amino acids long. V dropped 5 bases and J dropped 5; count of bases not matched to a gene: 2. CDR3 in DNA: TGTGCCAGCAGTCCGGGACTAGCGGACGAGCAGTACTTC. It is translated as CASSPGLADEQYF.

The CDR3 is CASREASASHEQFF. The DNA of the CDR3 is TGCGCCAGCAGGGAGGCCTCAGCATCCCATGAGCAGTTCTTC. The chain has TRBV5-1 and TRBJ2-1, with D possibly matching TRBD2 (5 bases). Germline CDR1 reads SGHRS; CDR2 reads YFSETQ. V was pared by 5 bases and J by 8 bases, with 17 bases between. The CDR3 is 14 residues long.

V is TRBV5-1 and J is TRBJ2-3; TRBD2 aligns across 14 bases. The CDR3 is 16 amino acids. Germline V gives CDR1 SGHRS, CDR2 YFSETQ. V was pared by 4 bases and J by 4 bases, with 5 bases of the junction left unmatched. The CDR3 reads CASSREGLAGADTQYF. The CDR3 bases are TGCGCCAGCAGCAGGGAGGGACTAGCGGGAGCAGATACGCAGTATTTT.

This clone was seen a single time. CDR3 protein: CASSLGQGFTNEKLFF. The CDR3 DNA reads TGTGCCAGCAGCTTAGGGCAGGGTTTCACTAATGAAAAACTGTTTTTT. The chain uses TRBV7-9 and TRBJ1-4, with D perhaps matching TRBD1 (5 bases). Germline-derived CDR1 and CDR2 are SEHNR and FQNEAQ (reference sequence). The CDR3 runs 16 residues. Trimming removed 1 base at V and 2 bases at J, with 11 bases between.

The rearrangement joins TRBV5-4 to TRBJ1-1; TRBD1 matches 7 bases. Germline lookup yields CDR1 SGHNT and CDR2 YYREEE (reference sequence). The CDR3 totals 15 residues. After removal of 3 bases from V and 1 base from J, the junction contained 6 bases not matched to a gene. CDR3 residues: CASSSGQSKNTEAFF. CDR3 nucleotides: TGTGCCAGCAGCTCGGGACAGTCAAAGAACACTGAAGCTTTCTTT.

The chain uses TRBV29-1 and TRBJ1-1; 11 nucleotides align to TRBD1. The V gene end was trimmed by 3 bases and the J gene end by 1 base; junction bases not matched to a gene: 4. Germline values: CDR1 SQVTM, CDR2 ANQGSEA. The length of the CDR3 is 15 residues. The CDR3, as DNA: TGCAGCGTTGAGGGGACAGGGGGAAGGAACACTGAAGCTTTCTTT. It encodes CSVEGTGGRNTEAFF.

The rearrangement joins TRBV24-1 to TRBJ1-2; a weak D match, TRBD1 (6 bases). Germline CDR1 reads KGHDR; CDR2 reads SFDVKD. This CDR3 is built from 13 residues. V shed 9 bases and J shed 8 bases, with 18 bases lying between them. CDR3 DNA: TGTGCCACCGGAAACAGGGAGGGCTGGGGCTACACCTTC. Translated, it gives CATGNREGWGYTF.

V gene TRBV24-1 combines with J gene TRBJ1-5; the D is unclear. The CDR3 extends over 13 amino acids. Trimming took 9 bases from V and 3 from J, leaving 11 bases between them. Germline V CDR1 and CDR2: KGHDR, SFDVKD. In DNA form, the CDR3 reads TGTGCCACCCGGTCCTCCTCCAATCAGCCCCAGCATTTT. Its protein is CATRSSSNQPQHF.

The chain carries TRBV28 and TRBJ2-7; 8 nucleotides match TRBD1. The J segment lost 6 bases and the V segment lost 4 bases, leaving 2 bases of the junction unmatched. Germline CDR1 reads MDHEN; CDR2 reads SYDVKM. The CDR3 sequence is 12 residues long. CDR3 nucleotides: TGTGCCAGCAGTTACAGGGGGAGCGAGCAGTACTTC. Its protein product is CASSYRGSEQYF.

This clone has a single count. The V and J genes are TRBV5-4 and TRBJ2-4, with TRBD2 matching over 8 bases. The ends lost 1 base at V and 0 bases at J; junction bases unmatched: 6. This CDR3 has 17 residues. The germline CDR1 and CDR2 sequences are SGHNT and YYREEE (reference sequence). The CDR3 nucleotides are TGTGCCAGCAGCTTGTCCTCGAGCGGGAGAGCCAAAAACATTCAGTACTTC. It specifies CASSLSSSGRAKNIQYF.

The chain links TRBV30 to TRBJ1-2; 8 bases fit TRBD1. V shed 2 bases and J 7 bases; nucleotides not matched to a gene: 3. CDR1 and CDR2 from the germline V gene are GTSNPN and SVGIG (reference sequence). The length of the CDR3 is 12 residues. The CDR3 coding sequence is TGTGCCTGGAGTCCACAGGGGGGTGGCTACACCTTC. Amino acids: CAWSPQGGGYTF. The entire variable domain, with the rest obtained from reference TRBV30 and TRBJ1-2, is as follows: SQTIHQWPATLVQPVGSPLSLECTVEGTSNPNLYWYRQAAGRGLQLLFYSVGIGQISSEVPQNLSASRPQDRQFILSSKKLLLSDSGFYLCAWSPQGGGYTFGSGTRLTVV.

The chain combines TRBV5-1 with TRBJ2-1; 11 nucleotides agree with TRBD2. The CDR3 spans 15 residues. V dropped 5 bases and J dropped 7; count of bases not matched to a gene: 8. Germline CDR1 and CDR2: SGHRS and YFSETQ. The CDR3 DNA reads TGCGCCAGCAGTACGGGACTAGCGGTTGAAAATGAGCAGTTCTTC. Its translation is CASSTGLAVENEQFF.

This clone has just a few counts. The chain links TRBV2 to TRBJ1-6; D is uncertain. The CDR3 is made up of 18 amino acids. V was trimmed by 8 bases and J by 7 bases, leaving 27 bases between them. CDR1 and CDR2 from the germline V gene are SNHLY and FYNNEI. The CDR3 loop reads CASLSPNLLTGINSPLHF. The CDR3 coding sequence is TGTGCCAGCCTCTCTCCGAATCTTCTCACCGGGATCAATTCACCCCTCCACTTT.

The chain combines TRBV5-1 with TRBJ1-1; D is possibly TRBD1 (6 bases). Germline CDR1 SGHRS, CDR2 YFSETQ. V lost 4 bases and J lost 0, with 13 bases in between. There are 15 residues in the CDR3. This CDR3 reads CASSQMDSLNTEAFF. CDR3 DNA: TGCGCCAGCAGCCAGATGGACAGTTTGAACACTGAAGCTTTCTTT.

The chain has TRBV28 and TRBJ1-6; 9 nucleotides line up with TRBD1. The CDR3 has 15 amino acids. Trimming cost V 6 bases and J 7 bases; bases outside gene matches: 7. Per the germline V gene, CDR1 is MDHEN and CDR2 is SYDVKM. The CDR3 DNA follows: TGTGCCAGCAGCAGGACAGGGGCAGGAAATTCACCCCTCCACTTT. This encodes CASSRTGAGNSPLHF.

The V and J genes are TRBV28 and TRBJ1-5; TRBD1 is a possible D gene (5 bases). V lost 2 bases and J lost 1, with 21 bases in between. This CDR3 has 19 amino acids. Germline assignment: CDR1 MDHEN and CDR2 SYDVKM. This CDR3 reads CASSLRRGLGSLSNQPQHF. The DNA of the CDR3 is TGTGCCAGCAGTTTACGGCGGGGGTTGGGTTCATTGAGCAATCAGCCCCAGCATTTT.

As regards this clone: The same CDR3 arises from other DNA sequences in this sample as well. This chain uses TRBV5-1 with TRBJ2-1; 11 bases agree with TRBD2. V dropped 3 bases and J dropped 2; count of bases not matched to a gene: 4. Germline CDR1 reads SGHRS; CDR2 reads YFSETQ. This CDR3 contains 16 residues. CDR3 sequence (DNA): TGCGCCAGCAGCTCGCTGACTAGCGGGACCTACAATGAGCAGTTCTTC. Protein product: CASSSLTSGTYNEQFF.

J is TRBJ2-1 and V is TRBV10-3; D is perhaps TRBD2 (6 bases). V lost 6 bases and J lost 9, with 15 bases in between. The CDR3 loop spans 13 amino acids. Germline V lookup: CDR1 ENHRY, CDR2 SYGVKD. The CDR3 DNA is TGTGCCATCAGGCCCTCGTTGGAGGGTGAGCAGTTCTTC. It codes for CAIRPSLEGEQFF.